Shown below are 5 T cell receptor beta chains from a single sample sequenced in a study of blood T cells in healthy people across ages. Together with a sample-barcoded 5' primer, a J-beta primer mix was included in a second PCR lasting about 7 to 11 cycles. TCRdb itself ran the 5' RACE reads through MiXCR, one entry per CDR3 protein. In the table there are about 900,000 distinct CDR3 sequences, roughly 43% of which are singletons. Sequenced input: blood. The receptors were sampled from a man aged 25 to 45 in good health.

V and J are TRBV3-1 and TRBJ1-2; no definite D call. V lost 2 bases and J lost 2, with 9 bases in between. Germline CDR1 LGHDT, CDR2 YNNKEL (reference sequence). The CDR3 length is 14 residues. CDR3 sequence: CASSQIRSNYGYTF. The CDR3 DNA is TGTGCCAGCAGCCAAATCAGGTCCAACTATGGCTACACCTTC.

The genes are TRBV7-2 and TRBJ2-7, with TRBD1 matching 9 bases. Germline CDR1 reads SGHTA; CDR2 reads FQGNSA. This CDR3 comprises 15 residues. V was clipped by 3 bases and J by 3 bases; unmatched bases: 6. The CDR3 DNA is TGTGCCAGCAGCTTCCTGGGACAGGGAAACTACGAGCAGTACTTC. Translation: CASSFLGQGNYEQYF. The full variable domain, with the rest looked up from reference TRBV7-2 and TRBJ2-7, is GAGVSQSPSNKVTEKGKDVELRCDPISGHTALYWYRQSLGQGLEFLIYFQGNSAPDKSGLPSDRFSAERTGGSVSTLTIQRTQQEDSAVYLCASSFLGQGNYEQYFGPGTRLTVT.

The V and J genes are TRBV4-2 and TRBJ2-1; 10 bases are a match to TRBD2. The CDR3 consists of 15 residues. Trimming cost V 1 base and J 5 bases; bases outside gene matches: 2. The germline V gene has CDR1 LGHNA and CDR2 YNFKEQ. Here the CDR3 DNA reads TGTGCCAGCAGCCAAGGGAGCGGGGGGGACAATGAGCAGTTCTTC. Translation gives CASSQGSGGDNEQFF.

The rearrangement joins TRBV20-1 to TRBJ2-7; 9 bases align to TRBD2. V lost 5 bases and J lost 6; bases outside the gene matches: 17. CDR1 and CDR2 from the germline V gene are DFQATT and SNEGSKA (reference sequence). The CDR3 sequence is 16 residues long. The CDR3 sequence: CSAPRLAEMPSSEQYF. CDR3 DNA: TGCAGTGCTCCGCGACTAGCGGAGATGCCTTCTAGCGAGCAGTACTTC.

A note on this clonotype: This likely comes from a read error, as the CDR3 has no conserved phenylalanine or tryptophan at its end. The V gene is TRBV11-1, the J gene TRBJ2-3; D may be TRBD1 (5 bases). The CDR3 is made up of 15 amino acids. Germline CDR1 reads SGHAT; CDR2 reads FQDESV (reference sequence). Trimming cost V 1 base and J 6 bases, with 14 bases left between them. CDR3 loop: CASSLGQLLGDTQYL. CDR3 bases: TGTGCCAGCAGCTTAGGACAGCTCCTCGGGGATACGCAGTATCTT.